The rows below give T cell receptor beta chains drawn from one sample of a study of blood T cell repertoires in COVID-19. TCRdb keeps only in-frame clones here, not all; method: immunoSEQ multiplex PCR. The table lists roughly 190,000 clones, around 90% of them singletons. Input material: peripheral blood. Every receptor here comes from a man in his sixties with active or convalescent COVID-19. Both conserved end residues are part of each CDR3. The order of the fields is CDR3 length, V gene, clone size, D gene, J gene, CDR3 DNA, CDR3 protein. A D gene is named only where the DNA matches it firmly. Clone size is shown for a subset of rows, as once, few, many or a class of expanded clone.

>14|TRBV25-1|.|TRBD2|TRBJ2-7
TGTGCCAGCAGGGCCGGCGGGGGGCCTTACGAGCAGTACTTC
CASRAGGGPYEQYF
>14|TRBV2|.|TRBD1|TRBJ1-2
TGTGCCAGCAGCTTACAGGGGCTAAGCTATGGCTACACCTTC
CASSLQGLSYGYTF
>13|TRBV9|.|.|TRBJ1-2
TGTGCCAGCAGTCGAGAACCAAACTATGGCTACACCTTC
CASSREPNYGYTF
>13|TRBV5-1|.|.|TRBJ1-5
TGCGCCAGCAGTTTGGGAGAGAATCAGCCCCAGCATTTT
CASSLGENQPQHF
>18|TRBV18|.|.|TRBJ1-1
TGTGCCAGCTCACCACGGGGAGGCAGGGCCCTGGGGAACACTGAAGCTTTCTTT
CASSPRGGRALGNTEAFF
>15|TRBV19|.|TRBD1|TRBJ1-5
TGTGCCAGCCACCTTTCGACAGGGTCAGGTCAGCCCCAGCATTTT
CASHLSTGSGQPQHF
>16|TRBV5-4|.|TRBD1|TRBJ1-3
TGTGCCAGCAGCTCCCCTTCAGGGGGCCCTGGAAACACCATATATTTT
CASSSPSGGPGNTIYF
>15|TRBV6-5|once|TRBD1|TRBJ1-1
TGTGCCAGCAGTAACCCCGGGACAGGAGGGACTGAAGCTTTCTTT
CASSNPGTGGTEAFF
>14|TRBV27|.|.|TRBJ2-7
TGTGCCAGCAGTTTATCGGGCAGCTCCTACGAGCAGTACTTC
CASSLSGSSYEQYF
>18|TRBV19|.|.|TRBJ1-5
TGTGCCAGTAGTATAGGTCGGCGAGACAGCGTTAGCAATCAGCCCCAGCATTTT
CASSIGRRDSVSNQPQHF
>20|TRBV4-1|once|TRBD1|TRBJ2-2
TGCGCCAGCAGCCAGTCGCCCGCAACCGGGACAGGTGGTGCCACCGGGGAGCTGTTTTTT
CASSQSPATGTGGATGELFF
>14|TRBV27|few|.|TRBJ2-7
TGTGCCAGCAGTATCAACAGGGACTCCTACGAGCAGTACTTC
CASSINRDSYEQYF
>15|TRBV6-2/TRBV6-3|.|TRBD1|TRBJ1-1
TGTGCCAGCAGTTACTGGGCAGGGGGAAACACTGAAGCTTTCTTT
CASSYWAGGNTEAFF
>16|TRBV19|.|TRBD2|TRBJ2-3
TGTGCCAGTAGTATACTCGCGGGGGGTCGCACAGATACGCAGTATTTT
CASSILAGGRTDTQYF
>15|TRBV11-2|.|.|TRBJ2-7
TGTGCCAGCAGCTTACGGATTTCGCGGGCCCCCGAGCAGTACTTC
CASSLRISRAPEQYF
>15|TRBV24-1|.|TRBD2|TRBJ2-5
TGTGCCACCAGTGGCGTCGGCGGGGGCCAAGAGACCCAGTACTTC
CATSGVGGGQETQYF
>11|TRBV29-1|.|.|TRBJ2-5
TGCAGCGTGAGGTTGTGGGAGACCCAGTACTTC
CSVRLWETQYF
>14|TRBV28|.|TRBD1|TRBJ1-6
TGTGCCAGCAACCCAGGGGGTAGGAATTCACCCCTCCACTTT
CASNPGGRNSPLHF
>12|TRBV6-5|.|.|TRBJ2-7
TGTGCCAGCAGTCCCACCCGGGACGAGCAGTACTTC
CASSPTRDEQYF
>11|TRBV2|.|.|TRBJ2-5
TGTGCCAGCAAGACGGAGGAGACCCAGTACTTC
CASKTEETQYF
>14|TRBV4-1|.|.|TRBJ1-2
TGCGCCAGCAGCCTAGCGACGGAAAACTATGGCTACACCTTC
CASSLATENYGYTF
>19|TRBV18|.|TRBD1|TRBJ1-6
TGTGCCAGCTCACCCCGAGGTGGACAGGGGGCTGTGGGGAATTCACCCCTCCACTTT
CASSPRGGQGAVGNSPLHF
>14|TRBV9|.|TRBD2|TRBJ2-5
TGTGCCAGCAGCGTGGCGGGGGACCAAGAGACCCAGTACTTC
CASSVAGDQETQYF
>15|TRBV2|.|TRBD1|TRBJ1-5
TGTGCCAGCAGACCCACAGGGGGCGTAGGTCAGCCCCAGCATTTT
CASRPTGGVGQPQHF
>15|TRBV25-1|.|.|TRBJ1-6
TGTGCCAGCACCACGGGCGGCAGGGATTATTCACCCCTCCACTTT
CASTTGGRDYSPLHF
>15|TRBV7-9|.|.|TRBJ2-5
TGTGCCAGCAGCCCCCGGACAGTCCTCCAAGAGACCCAGTACTTC
CASSPRTVLQETQYF
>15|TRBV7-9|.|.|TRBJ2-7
TGTGCCAGCAGCTTTCTAGCGCGACGGGGCTACGAGCAGTACTTC
CASSFLARRGYEQYF
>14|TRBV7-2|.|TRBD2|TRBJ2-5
TGTGCCAGCAGCTTGGGACTAAGCGGGGAGAGCCAGTACTTC
CASSLGLSGESQYF
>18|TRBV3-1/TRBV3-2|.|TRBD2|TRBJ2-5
TGTGCCAGCAGCCCCTCCTCTAGCGGGACTAGCGGGGGAAAGACCCAGTACTTC
CASSPSSSGTSGGKTQYF